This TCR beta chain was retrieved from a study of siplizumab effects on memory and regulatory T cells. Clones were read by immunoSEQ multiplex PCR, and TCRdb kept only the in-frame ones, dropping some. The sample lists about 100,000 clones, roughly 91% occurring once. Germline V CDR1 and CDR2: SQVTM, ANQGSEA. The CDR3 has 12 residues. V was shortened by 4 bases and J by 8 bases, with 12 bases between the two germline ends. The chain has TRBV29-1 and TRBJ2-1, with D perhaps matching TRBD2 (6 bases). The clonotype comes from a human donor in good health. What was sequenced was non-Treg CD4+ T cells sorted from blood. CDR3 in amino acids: CSVGLALHEQFF. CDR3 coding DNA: TGCAGCGTTGGGCTAGCGTTACATGAGCAGTTCTTC.